These 31 T cell receptor beta chains were all obtained from the same sample, sequenced in a study of T cell responses to AZD1222 COVID-19 vaccine. Only in-frame clones appear in the TCRdb table, and some are missing; sequencing was by immunoSEQ multiplex PCR. The repertoire holds 150,000 to 200,000 clones, with 85% to 95% as singletons. The material sequenced was peripheral blood, taken on day 0 of AZD1222 vaccination. These receptor sequences come from an adult in good health.

The chain combines TRBV30 with TRBJ1-2; D is perhaps TRBD1 (6 bases). The CDR3 sequence is 12 residues long. Germline assignment: CDR1 GTSNPN and CDR2 SVGIG (reference sequence). The germline V and J ends were trimmed by 0 bases and 8 bases, with 10 bases remaining between them. CDR3 DNA sequence: TGTGCCTGGAGTGTCTACAGGGTAGGCTACACCTTC. Residues: CAWSVYRVGYTF.

The J gene is TRBJ2-5, the V gene TRBV18; the match to TRBD1 covers 10 bases. CDR3 length equals 16 residues. Germline V lookup: CDR1 KGHSH, CDR2 LQKENI. J gave up 7 bases and V 6 bases, and 14 bases lay outside the gene matches. The CDR3 reads CASSPSPGQGTWTQYF. The CDR3 DNA sequence: TGTGCCAGCTCCCCTAGCCCGGGACAGGGGACGTGGACCCAGTACTTC.

The chain has TRBV6-1 and TRBJ1-2; the D is unclear. The CDR3 is 11 amino acids. CDR1 and CDR2 from the germline V gene are MNHNS and SASEGT. Trimming removed 5 bases from V and 3 bases from J, with 4 bases in between. The CDR3 nucleotides read TGTGCCAGCAGTCCGGACTATGGCTACACCTTC. This gives the protein CASSPDYGYTF.

The V gene is TRBV27, the J gene TRBJ2-7; TRBD1 aligns across 7 bases. With 5 bases clipped from V and 4 bases from J, the junction kept 5 bases outside the gene matches. CDR1 is MNHEY and CDR2 is SMNVEV in the germline V gene (reference sequence). The CDR3 consists of 13 residues. CDR3 DNA sequence: TGTGCCAGCAGTCAACAACAGGGGTACGAGCAGTACTTC. Translated, it gives CASSQQQGYEQYF.

The V gene is TRBV19, the J gene TRBJ2-1; the D gene could be TRBD1 or TRBD2 (8 bases each). V lost 1 base, J lost 7 bases, and 20 bases lay in between. Germline CDR1 and CDR2: LNHDA and SQIVND (reference sequence). CDR3 length: 17 amino acids. The CDR3 nucleotides are TGTGCCAGTAGTATAGCGGGGGGGACAGGCGGACTAAATGAGCAGTTCTTC. As protein: CASSIAGGTGGLNEQFF.

The chain is built from TRBV2 and TRBJ2-6; no definite D call. V shed 8 bases and J shed 2 bases, with 10 bases lying between them. Looked up from germline, CDR1 is SNHLY and CDR2 is FYNNEI. This CDR3 is 14 amino acids long. CDR3 nucleotide sequence: TGTGCCAGCCTCTCGGGTCCTGGGGCCAACGTCCTGACTTTC. Its translation: CASLSGPGANVLTF.

The rearrangement links TRBV14 to TRBJ1-2, with a weak D call TRBD1 (6 bases). The V end was cut by 3 bases, the J end by 8 bases, with 13 bases between. This CDR3 is 13 amino acids long. Germline CDR1 and CDR2: SGHDN and FVKESK. CDR3 protein: CASSHGGPKGYTF. CDR3 DNA: TGTGCCAGCAGCCACGGGGGGCCGAAAGGCTACACCTTC. Based on the CDR3 plus reference TRBV14 and TRBJ1-2, the full variable domain is EAGVTQFPSHSVIEKGQTVTLRCDPISGHDNLYWYRRVMGKEIKFLLHFVKESKQDESGMPNNRFLAERTGGTYSTLKVQPAELEDSGVYFCASSHGGPKGYTFGSGTRLTVV.

V gene TRBV5-1 combines with J gene TRBJ2-5, with TRBD1 matching 7 bases. Germline V gives CDR1 SGHRS, CDR2 YFSETQ. V gave up 2 bases and J gave up 1 base; unmatched junction bases: 14. This CDR3 is built from 18 residues. CDR3 nucleotide sequence: TGCGCCAGCAGCTTTCAACAGGGGTCCCCAGAACCCCAAGAGACCCAGTACTTC. This sequence encodes CASSFQQGSPEPQETQYF.

The V gene is TRBV6-5, the J gene TRBJ2-3, with D perhaps matching TRBD1 (6 bases). Germline V gene data show CDR1 as MNHEY and CDR2 as SVGAGI. V lost 10 bases to trimming and J lost 4 bases, with 15 bases between them. The CDR3 spans 13 residues. In DNA, the CDR3 is TGTGCCATCAGACAGGTTGATGCAGATACGCAGTATTTT. As protein: CAIRQVDADTQYF.

The chain recombines TRBV7-3 with TRBJ2-5; TRBD1 matches at 7 bases. This CDR3 is built from 16 residues. V gave up 4 bases and J gave up 5 bases; unmatched junction bases: 13. Germline V lookup: CDR1 SGHTA, CDR2 FQGTGA. The CDR3 here is CASSSPTGSGRETQYF. The CDR3 bases are TGTGCCAGCAGCTCCCCGACAGGGTCCGGAAGGGAGACCCAGTACTTC. Based on the CDR3 plus reference TRBV7-3 and TRBJ2-5, the full variable domain is GAGVSQTPSNKVTEKGKYVELRCDPISGHTALYWYRQSLGQGPEFLIYFQGTGAADDSGLPNDRFFAVRPEGSVSTLKIQRTERGDSAVYLCASSSPTGSGRETQYFGPGTRLLVL.

This clone has only a few counts. J is TRBJ2-5 and V is TRBV3-1 (or the pseudogene TRBV3-2); D is unclear. The germline gives CDR1 LGHDT, CDR2 YNNKEL (reference sequence). The CDR3 runs 15 residues. With 0 bases removed from V and 3 bases from J, the gap between germline ends came to 11 bases. CDR3 sequence reads: CASSQDTRREETQYF. The DNA of the CDR3 is TGTGCCAGCAGCCAAGATACCCGAAGAGAAGAGACCCAGTACTTC.

The chain couples TRBV30 to TRBJ1-2; tentatively, D is TRBD1 (5 bases). The CDR3 is made up of 15 amino acids. Germline CDR1 is GTSNPN and CDR2 is SVGIG (reference sequence). V was cut by 0 bases and J by 5 bases, with 16 bases left in between. The CDR3: CAWSVLGPMTYGYTF. CDR3 DNA: TGTGCCTGGAGTGTATTGGGGCCTATGACTTATGGCTACACCTTC.

V and J are TRBV2 and TRBJ1-1; possibly TRBD1 for D (5 bases). CDR1 and CDR2 from the germline V gene are SNHLY and FYNNEI. The V end was cut by 7 bases, the J end by 7 bases, with 16 bases between. This CDR3 contains 13 residues. This CDR3 is CASITQGTNEAFF. CDR3 coding DNA: TGTGCCAGCATAACCCAGGGAACTAATGAAGCTTTCTTT.

The genes are TRBV4-3 and TRBJ2-2; 8 positions match TRBD2. This CDR3 is built from 19 residues. V trimming: 0 bases; J trimming: 1 base; junction bases outside the gene matches: 10. Germline CDR1 reads LGHNA; CDR2 reads YSLEER. The CDR3 DNA reads TGCGCCAGCAGCCAAGATCTGGTCGGGGGGGCCGGGAACACCGGGGAGCTGTTTTTT. Translation gives CASSQDLVGGAGNTGELFF.

This sequence joins TRBV2 and TRBJ1-1; 7 nucleotides match TRBD1. CDR1 is SNHLY and CDR2 is FYNNEI in the germline V gene. The J segment lost 2 bases and the V segment lost 7 bases, leaving 4 bases of the junction unmatched. The CDR3 sequence is 13 residues long. The CDR3 sequence is CASKGQANTEAFF. CDR3 DNA: TGTGCCAGCAAAGGACAGGCTAACACTGAAGCTTTCTTT.

This sequence joins TRBV10-3 and TRBJ1-2; no clear D gene. Trimming pared 3 bases from V and 8 bases from J, leaving 7 bases between. CDR1 and CDR2 from the germline V gene are ENHRY and SYGVKD. The CDR3 runs 11 residues. The CDR3 nucleotides read TGTGCCATCAGTGAAGGCGGAGGCTACACCTTC. This codes for CAISEGGGYTF.

The chain carries TRBV7-2 and TRBJ1-5, with a weak D call TRBD1 (5 bases). The CDR3 loop spans 15 amino acids. Germline loops: CDR1 SGHTA, CDR2 FQGNSA. The ends were cut back, 1 base at V and 4 bases at J, with 11 bases in the middle. DNA for the CDR3: TGTGCCAGCAGCTTAGTCGGGACGGGTAATCAGCCCCAGCATTTT. The encoded protein is CASSLVGTGNQPQHF.

This clone has a single count. The rearrangement links TRBV19 to TRBJ1-1; D uncertain. V was trimmed by 7 bases and J by 10 bases, leaving 13 bases between them. The CDR3 is 11 residues long. The germline V gene encodes CDR1 LNHDA and CDR2 SQIVND (reference sequence). The CDR3 loop is CASIYAMGAFF. CDR3 nucleotide sequence: TGTGCCAGTATTTACGCCATGGGAGCTTTCTTT.

This chain uses TRBV7-3 with TRBJ1-1; D remains unclear. Trimming took off 5 bases at V and 2 bases at J, with 9 bases between the two ends. CDR1 is SGHTA and CDR2 is FQGTGA in the germline V gene. This CDR3 has 13 amino acids. In nucleotides, the CDR3 is TGTGCCAGCAGCCCTACCGCCAACACTGAAGCTTTCTTT. Translation: CASSPTANTEAFF.

The CDR3 nucleotides read TGTGCCAGTAGTATAGTTCTGACAGGGGATGAGCAGTTCTTC. Its translation is CASSIVLTGDEQFF. The chain links TRBV19 to TRBJ2-1; 8 bases align to TRBD1. The J segment lost 8 bases and the V segment lost 1 base, leaving 4 bases of the junction unmatched. Germline V gene sequence: CDR1 LNHDA, CDR2 SQIVND (reference sequence). CDR3 length equals 14 residues.

The J gene is TRBJ2-4, the V gene TRBV9; TRBD1 aligns across 11 bases. Germline V gene data show CDR1 as SGDLS and CDR2 as YYNGEE. Germline trimming cut 6 bases from V and 9 bases from J; bases unmatched to any gene: 5. The CDR3 runs to 13 residues. The CDR3 nucleotides read TGTGCCAGCACAACCGGGACAGGGGGCATTCAGTACTTC. Translated: CASTTGTGGIQYF.

The rearrangement joins TRBV29-1 to TRBJ2-7; no definite D call. The CDR3 is 11 residues long. V lost 4 bases to trimming and J lost 5 bases, with 9 bases between them. CDR1 is SQVTM, CDR2 ANQGSEA, per germline. The DNA of the CDR3 is TGCAGCGTTGTCTGGTACGACGAGCAGTACTTC. It encodes CSVVWYDEQYF.

Concerning this clone: The sample carries other DNA sequences with the same CDR3. The V gene is TRBV4-1, the J gene TRBJ1-2; TRBD1 is a possible D gene (6 bases). This CDR3 has 14 amino acids. V lost 0 bases to trimming and J lost 4 bases, with 9 bases between them. CDR1 MGHRA and CDR2 YSYEKL come from the germline V gene. This chain's CDR3 is CASSQDRGGYGYTF. CDR3 sequence (DNA): TGCGCCAGCAGCCAAGACAGGGGAGGCTATGGCTACACCTTC.

The chain uses TRBV5-6 and TRBJ2-7; D gene ambiguous. CDR3 length: 12 amino acids. The V end was cut by 0 bases, the J end by 3 bases, with 4 bases between. Germline V lookup: CDR1 SGHDT, CDR2 YYEEEE. CDR3 amino acids: CASSLGDYEQYF. The CDR3 DNA sequence: TGTGCCAGCAGCTTGGGTGACTACGAGCAGTACTTC. Full variable domain (missing parts from reference TRBV5-6 and TRBJ2-7): DAGVTQSPTHLIKTRGQQVTLRCSPKSGHDTVSWYQQALGQGPQFIFQYYEEEERQRGNFPDRFSGHQFPNYSSELNVNALLLGDSALYLCASSLGDYEQYFGPGTRLTVT.

The V gene is TRBV12-5, the J gene TRBJ2-6, with D tentatively TRBD1 (6 bases). CDR3 length: 18 amino acids. The V and J ends lost 6 bases and 0 bases respectively, with 18 bases between them. Germline V gives CDR1 LGHNT, CDR2 FRNRAP. CDR3 residues: CASGPFLQTGSGANVLTF. CDR3 coding DNA: TGTGCTAGTGGCCCTTTCCTCCAGACAGGCTCTGGGGCCAACGTCCTGACTTTC. Full variable domain (rest looked up from reference TRBV12-5 and TRBJ2-6): DARVTQTPRHKVTEMGQEVTMRCQPILGHNTVFWYRQTMMQGLELLAYFRNRAPLDDSGMPKDRFSAEMPDATLATLKIQPSEPRDSAVYFCASGPFLQTGSGANVLTFGAGSRLTVL.

CDR3 DNA sequence: TGTGCCAGCAGCTTTTGGGGTCCTGAAGCTTTCTTT. Translating gives CASSFWGPEAFF. The chain carries TRBV7-9 and TRBJ1-1; D is uncertain. V lost 3 bases and J lost 6, with 8 bases in between. The CDR3 length is 12 residues. Germline V gives CDR1 SEHNR, CDR2 FQNEAQ (reference sequence).

The rearrangement joins TRBV7-3 to TRBJ2-5; 10 nucleotides agree with TRBD1. Losses at the gene ends were 3 bases for V and 7 bases for J; bases not matched to a gene: 5. Looked up from germline, CDR1 is SGHTA and CDR2 is FQGTGA. The CDR3 runs 14 residues. The CDR3 region is CASSFSGTGVTQYF. DNA for the CDR3: TGTGCCAGCAGCTTCTCCGGGACAGGGGTGACCCAGTACTTC.

The chain employs TRBV29-1 and TRBJ2-7; D gene uncertain. This CDR3 region has 12 residues. With 4 bases removed from V and 3 bases from J, the gap between germline ends came to 10 bases. Looked up from germline, CDR1 is SQVTM and CDR2 is ANQGSEA. The CDR3 DNA reads as TGCAGCGTTGGCGTACGCAACTACGAGCAGTACTTC. It yields the protein CSVGVRNYEQYF.

The rearrangement joins TRBV25-1 to TRBJ1-1, with TRBD1 matching 7 bases. The CDR3 spans 15 residues. V shed 6 bases, J shed 1 base, and the junction held 8 bases outside the gene matches. Per germline, CDR1 MGHDK and CDR2 SYGVNS. Written as DNA, the CDR3 is TGTGCCAGCAGAGAACAGGGGAACTGGAACACTGAAGCTTTCTTT. Protein: CASREQGNWNTEAFF.

This clone was observed a single time. The V and J genes are TRBV5-1 and TRBJ2-3; possible D gene TRBD2, 6 bases. This CDR3 is built from 13 residues. The V gene lost 2 bases and the J gene lost 10 bases, with 14 bases spanning the gap. From germline, CDR1 is SGHRS and CDR2 YFSETQ. In nucleotides, the CDR3 is TGCGCCAGCAGCTTCGGTCTGGGGGAGGCGCAGTATTTT. Translated, it gives CASSFGLGEAQYF. Looking up the rest from reference TRBV5-1 and TRBJ2-3 gives the full variable domain: KAGVTQTPRYLIKTRGQQVTLSCSPISGHRSVSWYQQTPGQGLQFLFEYFSETQRNKGNFPGRFSGRQFSNSRSEMNVSTLELGDSALYLCASSFGLGEAQYFGPGTRLTVL.

The chain joins TRBV18 to TRBJ1-4, with 8 bases that match TRBD1. V lost 3 bases to trimming and J lost 1 base; unmatched junction nucleotides: 10. Germline V gene data show CDR1 as KGHSH and CDR2 as LQKENI. The CDR3 covers 18 residues. The CDR3 coding sequence is TGTGCCAGCTCACCCCTCCCGACAGGGGAAGGAACTAATGAAAAACTGTTTTTT. Amino acid sequence: CASSPLPTGEGTNEKLFF.